This TCR beta chain is drawn from a study of cytomegalovirus exposure and HLA in healthy donors. A note on this clone: Antigen unknown.

13 Jbeta primers and 60 Vbeta primers were used for the PCR. TCRdb keeps only in-frame clones here, not all; method: immunoSEQ multiplex PCR. The sample shows around 100,000 clones, 70% to 85% of them seen only once. Findings of the study overall: In terms of immune exposure information, only CMV serostatus was available. For TCR beta chains, V- and J-gene trimming was later linked to a missense DCLRE1C variant.

The sequenced sample consisted of PBMCs. The source is a woman in her late teens or twenties in good health and CMV-seropositive.

In DNA form, the CDR3 reads TGTGCCAGCAGTTATGCGGGAGTGCTCACCGGGGAGCTGTTTTTT. Translating gives CASSYAGVLTGELFF. This chain uses TRBV28 with TRBJ2-2; 7 bases fit TRBD2. V dropped 4 bases and J dropped 4; count of bases not matched to a gene: 6. The germline gives CDR1 MDHEN, CDR2 SYDVKM. There are 15 residues in the CDR3.